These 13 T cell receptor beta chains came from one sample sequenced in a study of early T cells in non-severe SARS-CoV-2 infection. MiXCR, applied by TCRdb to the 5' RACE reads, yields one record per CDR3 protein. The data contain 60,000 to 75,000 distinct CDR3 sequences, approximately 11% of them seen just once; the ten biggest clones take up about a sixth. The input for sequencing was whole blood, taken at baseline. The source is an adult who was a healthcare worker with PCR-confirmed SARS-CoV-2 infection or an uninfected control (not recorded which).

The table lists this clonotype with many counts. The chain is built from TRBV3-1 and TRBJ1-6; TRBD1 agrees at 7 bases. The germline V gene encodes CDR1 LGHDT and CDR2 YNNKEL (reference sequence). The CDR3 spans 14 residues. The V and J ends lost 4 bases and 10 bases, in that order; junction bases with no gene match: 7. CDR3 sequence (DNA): TGTGCCAGCAGCCTCCGGGACAGTGGATCACCCCTCCACTTT. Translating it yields CASSLRDSGSPLHF. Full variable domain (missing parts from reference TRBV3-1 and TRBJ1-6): DTAVSQTPKYLVTQMGNDKSIKCEQNLGHDTMYWYKQDSKKFLKIMFSYNNKELIINETVPNRFSPKSPDKAHLNLHINSLELGDSAVYFCASSLRDSGSPLHFGNGTRLTVT.

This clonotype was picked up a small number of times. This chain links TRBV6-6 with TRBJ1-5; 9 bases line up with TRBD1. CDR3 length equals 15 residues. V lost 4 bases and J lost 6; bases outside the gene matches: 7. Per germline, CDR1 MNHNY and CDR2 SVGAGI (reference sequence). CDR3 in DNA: TGTGCCAGCAGTTTCCCGGGACAGGGTTTTCAGCCCCAGCATTTT. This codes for CASSFPGQGFQPQHF.

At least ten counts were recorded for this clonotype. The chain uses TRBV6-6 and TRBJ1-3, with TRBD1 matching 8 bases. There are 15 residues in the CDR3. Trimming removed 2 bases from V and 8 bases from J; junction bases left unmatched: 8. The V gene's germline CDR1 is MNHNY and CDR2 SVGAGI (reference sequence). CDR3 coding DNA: TGTGCCAGCAGTTACGGCGGACAGGGCGTAGACACCATATATTTT. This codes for CASSYGGQGVDTIYF.

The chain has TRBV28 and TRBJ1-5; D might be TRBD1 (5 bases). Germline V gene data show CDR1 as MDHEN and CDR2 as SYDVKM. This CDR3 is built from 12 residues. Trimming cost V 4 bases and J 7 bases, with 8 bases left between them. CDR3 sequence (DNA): TGTGCCAGCAGTTGGGGGGGACAGCCCCAGCATTTT. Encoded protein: CASSWGGQPQHF.

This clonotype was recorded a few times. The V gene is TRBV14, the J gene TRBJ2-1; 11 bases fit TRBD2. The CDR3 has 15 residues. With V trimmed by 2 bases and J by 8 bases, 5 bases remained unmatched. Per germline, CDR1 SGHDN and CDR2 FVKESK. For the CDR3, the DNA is TGTGCCAGCAGCCAACTAGCGGGAGGTCGGTATGAGCAGTTCTTC. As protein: CASSQLAGGRYEQFF.

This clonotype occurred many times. The CDR3 DNA follows: TGTGCCAGCAGCGCACGGACTAGCAGCAATACTGTAAACTACAATGAGCAGTTCTTC. This sequence encodes CASSARTSSNTVNYNEQFF. The J gene is TRBJ2-1, the V gene TRBV9, with TRBD2 matching 8 bases. Germline V CDR1 and CDR2: SGDLS, YYNGEE. V trimming: 3 bases; J trimming: 3 bases; junction bases outside the gene matches: 17. The CDR3 has 19 amino acids.

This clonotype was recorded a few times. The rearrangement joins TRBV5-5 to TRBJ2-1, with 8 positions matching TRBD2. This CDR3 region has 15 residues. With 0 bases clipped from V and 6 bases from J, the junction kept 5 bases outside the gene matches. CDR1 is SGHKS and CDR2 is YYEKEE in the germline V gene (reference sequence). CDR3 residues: CASSLVAGPINEQFF. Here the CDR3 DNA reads TGTGCCAGCAGCTTGGTAGCGGGACCCATCAATGAGCAGTTCTTC.

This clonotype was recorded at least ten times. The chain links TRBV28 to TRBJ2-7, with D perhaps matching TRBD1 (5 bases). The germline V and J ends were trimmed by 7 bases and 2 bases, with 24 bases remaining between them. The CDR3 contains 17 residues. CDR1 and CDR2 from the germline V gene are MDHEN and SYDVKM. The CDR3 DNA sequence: TGTGCCAGCACCCTTAGACCCGATGGGGCCCTACCCTACGAGCAGTACTTC. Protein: CASTLRPDGALPYEQYF.

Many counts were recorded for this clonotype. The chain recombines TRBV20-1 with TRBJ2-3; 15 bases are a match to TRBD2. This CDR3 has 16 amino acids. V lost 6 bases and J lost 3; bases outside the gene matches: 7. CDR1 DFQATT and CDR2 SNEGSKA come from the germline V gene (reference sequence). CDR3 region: CSATGTSGRRTDTQYF. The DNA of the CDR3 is TGCAGTGCCACCGGGACTAGCGGGAGGAGGACAGATACGCAGTATTTT.

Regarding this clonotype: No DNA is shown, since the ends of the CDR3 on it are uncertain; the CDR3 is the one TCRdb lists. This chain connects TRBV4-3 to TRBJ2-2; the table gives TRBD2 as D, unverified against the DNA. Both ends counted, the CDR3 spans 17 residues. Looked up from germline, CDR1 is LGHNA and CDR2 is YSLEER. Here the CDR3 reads CASSQEGGRAAPGSCFF.

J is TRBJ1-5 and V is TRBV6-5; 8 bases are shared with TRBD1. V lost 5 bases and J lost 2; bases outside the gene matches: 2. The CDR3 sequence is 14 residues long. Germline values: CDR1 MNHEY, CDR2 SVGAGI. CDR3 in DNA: TGTGCCAGCAGTCCAGGGGGCGGCAATCAGCCCCAGCATTTT. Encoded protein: CASSPGGGNQPQHF.

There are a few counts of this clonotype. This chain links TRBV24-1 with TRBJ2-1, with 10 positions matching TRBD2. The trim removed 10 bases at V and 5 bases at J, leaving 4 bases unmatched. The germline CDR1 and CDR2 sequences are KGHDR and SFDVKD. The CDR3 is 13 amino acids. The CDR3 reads CATQREGNNEQFF. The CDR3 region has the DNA TGTGCCACTCAGCGGGAGGGAAACAATGAGCAGTTCTTC.

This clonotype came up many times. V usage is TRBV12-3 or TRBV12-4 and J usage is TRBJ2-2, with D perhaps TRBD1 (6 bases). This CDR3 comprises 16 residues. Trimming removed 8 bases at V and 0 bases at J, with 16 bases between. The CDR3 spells CASGYQGITNTGELFF. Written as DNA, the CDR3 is TGTGCCAGCGGTTATCAGGGGATAACGAACACCGGGGAGCTGTTTTTT.